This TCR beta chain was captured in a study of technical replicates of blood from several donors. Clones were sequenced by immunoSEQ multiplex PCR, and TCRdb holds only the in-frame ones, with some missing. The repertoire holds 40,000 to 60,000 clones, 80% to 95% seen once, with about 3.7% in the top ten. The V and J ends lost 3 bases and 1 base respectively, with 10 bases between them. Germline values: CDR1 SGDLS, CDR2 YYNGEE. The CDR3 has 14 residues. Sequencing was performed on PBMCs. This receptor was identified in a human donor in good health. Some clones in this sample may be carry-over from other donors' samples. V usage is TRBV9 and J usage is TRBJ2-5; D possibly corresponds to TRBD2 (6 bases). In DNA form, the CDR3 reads TGTGCCAGCAGCGCGCGGGGATCCCAAGAGACCCAGTACTTC. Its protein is CASSARGSQETQYF.